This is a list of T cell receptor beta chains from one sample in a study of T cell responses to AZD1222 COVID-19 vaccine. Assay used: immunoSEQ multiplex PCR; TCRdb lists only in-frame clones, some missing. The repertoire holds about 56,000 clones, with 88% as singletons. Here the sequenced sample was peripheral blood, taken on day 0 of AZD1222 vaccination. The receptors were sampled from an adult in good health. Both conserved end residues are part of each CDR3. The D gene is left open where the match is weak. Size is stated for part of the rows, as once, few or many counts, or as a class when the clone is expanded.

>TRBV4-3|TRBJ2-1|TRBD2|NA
TGCGCCAGCAGCCAAGATCCTAGCGGGATCTCGTGGGAGCAGTTCTTC
CASSQDPSGISWEQFF
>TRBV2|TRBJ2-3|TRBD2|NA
TGTGCCAGTAGTTCGGGGACTACCGCAGATACGCAGTATTTT
CASSSGTTADTQYF
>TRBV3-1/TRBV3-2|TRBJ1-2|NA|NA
TGTGCCAGCAGCCAAGAAAACAGCCTATATGGCTACACCTTC
CASSQENSLYGYTF
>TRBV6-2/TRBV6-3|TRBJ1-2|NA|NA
TGTGCCAGCAGTTTACAGGGCGCTAACTATGGCTACACCTTC
CASSLQGANYGYTF
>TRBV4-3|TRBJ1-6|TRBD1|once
TGCGCCAGCAGCCAAGATGGGACAGGGGTAACTCGTTCACCCCTCCACTTT
CASSQDGTGVTRSPLHF
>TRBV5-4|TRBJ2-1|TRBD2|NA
TGTGCCACCCAGGGGAGCGGGAGGGAAAACTACAATGAGCAGTTCTTC
CATQGSGRENYNEQFF
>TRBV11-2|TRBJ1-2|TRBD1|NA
TGTGCCAGCAGCTCCCCCGGACAGGGGGACTATGGCTACACCTTC
CASSSPGQGDYGYTF
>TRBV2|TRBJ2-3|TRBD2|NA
TGTGCCAGCAGCGTGGAGTTTGGGACTAGCGGGGACACAGATACGCAGTATTTT
CASSVEFGTSGDTDTQYF
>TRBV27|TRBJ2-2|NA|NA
TGTGCCAGCAGGGTAGGACGCGGGGAGCTGTTTTTT
CASRVGRGELFF
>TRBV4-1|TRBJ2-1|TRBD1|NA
TGCGCCAGCAGCCAAGATAGGGCCAGGGGGTCAGATGAGCAGTTCTTC
CASSQDRARGSDEQFF
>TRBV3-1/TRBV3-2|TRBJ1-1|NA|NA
TGTGCCAGCAGCCAAAGACAGTCGACCACTGAAGCTTTCTTT
CASSQRQSTTEAFF
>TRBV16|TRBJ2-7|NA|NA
TGTGCCAGCAGCCCCCGGTCGGCGGTCTACGAGCAGTACTTC
CASSPRSAVYEQYF
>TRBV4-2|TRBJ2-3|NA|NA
TGTGCCAGCAGCCAAGATCAACAGACAGATACGCAGTATTTT
CASSQDQQTDTQYF
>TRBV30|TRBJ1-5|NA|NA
TGTGCCTGGAGCACTAGCAGGGACCAGCCCCAGCATTTT
CAWSTSRDQPQHF
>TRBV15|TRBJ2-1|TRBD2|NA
TGTGCCACCAGCAGAAAAAGGGGACTAGCGGGAGCCTCCTACAATGAGCAGTTCTTC
CATSRKRGLAGASYNEQFF
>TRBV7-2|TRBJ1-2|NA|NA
TGTGCCAGCAGCTTAGCGCGGACAGCTAACTATGGCTACACCTTC
CASSLARTANYGYTF
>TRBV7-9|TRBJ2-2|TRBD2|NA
TGTGCCAGCAGCTCGTGGACTAGCGGGAGGATAGAGGAAACCGGGGAGCTGTTTTTT
CASSSWTSGRIEETGELFF
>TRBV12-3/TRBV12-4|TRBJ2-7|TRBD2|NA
TGTGCCAGCACCTGGGGGGGTTACGAGCAGTACTTC
CASTWGGYEQYF
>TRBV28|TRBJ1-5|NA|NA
TGTGCCAGCAGGGCAGGGGATCAGCCCCAGCATTTT
CASRAGDQPQHF
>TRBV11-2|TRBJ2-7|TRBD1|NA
TGTGCCAGCAGCACTCGGACAGGGGTCTACGAGCAGTACTTC
CASSTRTGVYEQYF
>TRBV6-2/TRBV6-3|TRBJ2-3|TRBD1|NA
TGTGCCAGCAGTCCCCGGGACAGGGGGCGTCCAGATACGCAGTATTTT
CASSPRDRGRPDTQYF
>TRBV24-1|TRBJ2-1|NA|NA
TGTGCCACCAGTGATGACCAAGACTCCTACAATGAGCAGTTCTTC
CATSDDQDSYNEQFF
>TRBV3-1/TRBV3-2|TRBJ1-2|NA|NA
TGTGCCAGCAGCCAAGGGGGGCCTGGCTACACCTTC
CASSQGGPGYTF
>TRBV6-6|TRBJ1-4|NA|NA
TGTGCCAGCAGTCGGAATGAAAAACTGTTTTTT
CASSRNEKLFF
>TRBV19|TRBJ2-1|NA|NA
TGTGCCAGTAGTAGGGGGAATGAGCAGTTCTTC
CASSRGNEQFF
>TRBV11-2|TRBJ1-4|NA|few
TGTGCCAGCAGCGCCCAAGGCACAACTAATGAAAAACTGTTTTTT
CASSAQGTTNEKLFF
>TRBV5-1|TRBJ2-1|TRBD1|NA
TGCGCCAGCAGCTTGGGGGGACAGGGAATTAATGAGCAGTTCTTC
CASSLGGQGINEQFF
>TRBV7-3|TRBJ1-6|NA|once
TGTGCCAGCAGCTTAGACCCAAATTCACCCCTCCACTTT
CASSLDPNSPLHF
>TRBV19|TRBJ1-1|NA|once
TGTGCCAGTAGTTTTCGGGAGGGGGAAAGATCCACTGAAGCTTTCTTT
CASSFREGERSTEAFF
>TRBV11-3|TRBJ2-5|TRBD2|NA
TGTGCCAGCAGCGCGGGACTAGCGGGAGTCCAAGAGACCCAGTACTTC
CASSAGLAGVQETQYF
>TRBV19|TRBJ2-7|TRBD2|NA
TGTGCCAGTAGACAGACTAGCGATTCCTACGAGCAGTACTTC
CASRQTSDSYEQYF